The clone carrying this T cell receptor beta chain appeared a few times. This sample stems from a study of blood T cell repertoires in COVID-19. Study summary: Nucleic acid was either cDNA or gDNA, and it came from T cells, B-cell-depleted T cells, or PBMCs.

TCRdb's table, derived via immunoSEQ multiplex PCR, lists solely in-frame clones and lacks some. The sample has approximately 270,000 clones, 80% to 90% seen once. Trimming removed 6 bases from V and 8 bases from J, with 13 bases in between. Germline V gene sequence: CDR1 ENHRY, CDR2 SYGVKD. There are 12 residues in the CDR3. V usage is TRBV10-3 and J usage is TRBJ1-2, with D unresolved. The TCR comes from a man younger than 45 with acute or convalescent COVID-19. Sequencing used peripheral blood. The CDR3 loop is CAISEPVSGYTF. CDR3 in DNA: TGTGCCATCAGCGAACCGGTTTCCGGCTACACCTTC.